The 7 T cell receptor beta chains below were found in one sample sequenced in a study of T cells after yellow fever vaccination. MiXCR, applied by TCRdb to the 5' RACE reads, yields one record per CDR3 protein. Counted here are some 350,000 distinct CDR3 sequences, approximately 5.7% occurring once; the ten biggest clones make up 15%. Sequences were derived from PBMCs, sampled 5 days after the yellow fever booster vaccination. These receptors all come from a man younger than 45 who received the YFV17D yellow fever vaccine.

CDR3 sequence (DNA): TGCGCCAGCAGCCCCGTCTTGGCTAGCGGATTCGAGCAGTACTTC. Amino acid sequence: CASSPVLASGFEQYF. This rearrangement joins TRBV5-1 to TRBJ2-7, with 7 bases aligning to TRBD2. From germline, CDR1 is SGHRS and CDR2 YFSETQ. The CDR3 runs to 15 residues. Trimming at V came to 4 bases and at J to 6 bases, leaving 13 bases not matched to a gene.

To note about this clonotype: Just one base apart from a much larger clone, this may be a read error. V and J are TRBV12-3 or TRBV12-4 and TRBJ1-1; 7 bases are a match to TRBD1. The CDR3 length is 14 residues. V was clipped by 7 bases and J by 2 bases; unmatched bases: 7. The CDR3, as DNA: TGTGCCAGCACTACCCGGACAGGAAACACTGAAGCTTTCTTT. This gives the protein CASTTRTGNTEAFF.

This rearrangement joins TRBV19 to TRBJ2-1; 10 positions agree with TRBD2. CDR3 length: 13 residues. Germline lookup yields CDR1 LNHDA and CDR2 SQIVND (reference sequence). The trim removed 7 bases at V and 8 bases at J, leaving 5 bases unmatched. CDR3 nucleotides: TGTGCCAGTACTAGCGGGAGTATCTATGAGCAGTTCTTC. Its protein product is CASTSGSIYEQFF.

The rearrangement uses TRBV29-1 and TRBJ1-4, with D possibly TRBD1 on 5 matching bases. Germline-derived CDR1 and CDR2 are SQVTM and ANQGSEA. Trimming shortened V by 6 bases and J by 6 bases, and 11 bases separated the two germline ends. This CDR3 region has 12 residues. As DNA, the CDR3 is TGCAGCGTCCAGGGCTCGGATGAAAAACTGTTTTTT. This encodes CSVQGSDEKLFF.

This clonotype was detected only a few times. As DNA, the CDR3 is TGTGCCAGCAGTTTATGGGGTAGCGGGGGACGCCCTGCGGGAGAGACCCAGTACTTC. It encodes CASSLWGSGGRPAGETQYF. The rearrangement links TRBV28 to TRBJ2-5, with 9 bases identical to TRBD2. The CDR3 is made up of 19 amino acids. The trim removed 0 bases at V and 4 bases at J, leaving 15 bases unmatched. Germline CDR1 is MDHEN and CDR2 is SYDVKM.

This clonotype appeared a few times. The CDR3 nucleotides are TGTGCCAGCAGTTACAGAGGGACAGGGGACTCCCAAAACTATGGCTACACCTTC. Translation: CASSYRGTGDSQNYGYTF. V and J are TRBV6-5 and TRBJ1-2; 10 bases agree with TRBD1. The CDR3 consists of 18 residues. The V segment lost 2 bases and the J segment 2 bases; nucleotides outside the gene matches: 11. Germline V CDR1 and CDR2: MNHEY, SVGAGI.

This clonotype was found a few times. The chain has TRBV20-1 and TRBJ2-1; D gene uncertain. Germline CDR1 is DFQATT and CDR2 is SNEGSKA (reference sequence). This CDR3 spans 13 amino acids. V was cut by 3 bases and J by 3 bases, with 9 bases left in between. The CDR3 reads CSASDGYYNEQFF. The CDR3 bases are TGCAGTGCTAGCGACGGGTACTACAATGAGCAGTTCTTC.